The 27 T cell receptor beta chains below all came from one sample that was sequenced in a study of T cells in Graves' hyperthyroidism and ophthalmopathy. What was amplified from RNA transcripts were TCR beta CDR3 regions. The TCR CDR3 was amplified in a first-round RT-PCR using the HTBI primer set. MiXCR, run by TCRdb on the multiplex PCR reads, gives a single entry per CDR3 protein. The sample has roughly 800,000 distinct CDR3 sequences; roughly 37% are singletons. The sample taken for sequencing was blood. These receptors all come from a man aged 18-30 years with Graves' hyperthyroidism.

The J gene is TRBJ1-2, the V gene TRBV6-5, with D unresolved. The CDR3 totals 12 residues. Germline V gives CDR1 MNHEY, CDR2 SVGAGI. V lost 2 bases and J 7 bases, leaving 8 bases between the germline ends. The CDR3 sequence is CASSYGEGGYTF. The CDR3 DNA follows: TGTGCCAGCAGTTACGGTGAAGGTGGCTACACCTTC.

The rearrangement uses TRBV5-4 and TRBJ2-5; TRBD1 aligns across 11 bases. The V gene end was trimmed by 0 bases and the J gene end by 7 bases; junction bases not matched to a gene: 8. The germline gives CDR1 SGHNT, CDR2 YYREEE (reference sequence). The CDR3 loop spans 16 amino acids. For the CDR3, the DNA is TGTGCCAGCAGCTTGGCCCCGGGACAGGGGGAGGGGACCCAGTACTTC. Amino acids: CASSLAPGQGEGTQYF.

In its sample, this clonotype was seen many times. The chain uses TRBV10-3 and TRBJ1-1; D might be TRBD1 (5 bases). Trimming removed 6 bases at V and 6 bases at J, with 8 bases between. This CDR3 spans 11 amino acids. Germline values: CDR1 ENHRY, CDR2 SYGVKD. The CDR3 spells CAISQGSEAFF. CDR3 coding DNA: TGTGCCATCAGCCAGGGCTCTGAAGCTTTCTTT.

This clonotype was picked up one time. The V call is TRBV7-9, the J call TRBJ2-5; 8 positions match TRBD1. This CDR3 has 15 residues. V dropped 5 bases and J dropped 5; count of bases not matched to a gene: 10. Germline V gene sequence: CDR1 SEHNR, CDR2 FQNEAQ (reference sequence). The CDR3 spells CASSPPRAGGETQYF. CDR3 coding DNA: TGTGCCAGCAGCCCCCCCAGGGCAGGGGGCGAGACCCAGTACTTC.

The V gene is TRBV29-1, the J gene TRBJ1-1; 9 nucleotides line up with TRBD1. The CDR3 totals 13 residues. V lost 3 bases, J lost 6 bases, and 5 bases stayed unmatched. Germline assignment: CDR1 SQVTM and CDR2 ANQGSEA. The CDR3 DNA sequence: TGCAGCGTTGATTTCGGACAGGGGTCTGAAGCTTTCTTT. Amino acids: CSVDFGQGSEAFF.

Notes on this clonotype: A much bigger clone sits one base away, suggesting this may be a read error. The V gene is TRBV9, the J gene TRBJ1-1; D is unresolved. Trimming shortened V by 0 bases and J by 5 bases, and 8 bases separated the two germline ends. Looked up from germline, CDR1 is SGDLS and CDR2 is YYNGEE. The CDR3 loop spans 13 amino acids. This CDR3 is CASSVGERTEAFF. In nucleotides, the CDR3 is TGTGCCAGCAGCGTAGGGGAGAGGACTGAAGCTTTCTTT.

The J gene is TRBJ2-1, the V gene TRBV25-1, with 8 bases matching TRBD2. V shed 5 bases, J shed 2 bases, and the junction held 8 bases outside the gene matches. The CDR3 is 16 amino acids. Per the germline V gene, CDR1 is MGHDK and CDR2 is SYGVNS. DNA for the CDR3: TGTGCCAGCAGTAAATGGAGCGGGAGCCCCTACAATGAGCAGTTCTTC. Amino acids: CASSKWSGSPYNEQFF.

The gene calls are TRBV7-9 and TRBJ2-2; TRBD1 might be the D (6 bases). The CDR3 covers 15 residues. Germline-derived CDR1 and CDR2 are SEHNR and FQNEAQ (reference sequence). Trimming took 1 base from V and 6 from J, leaving 12 bases between them. The CDR3 spells CASSLDTGTAGELFF. In DNA, the CDR3 is TGTGCCAGCAGCTTAGACACAGGGACCGCCGGGGAGCTGTTTTTT.

This clonotype came up a few times. The chain links TRBV6-5 to TRBJ2-5; D is unresolved. V was trimmed by 8 bases and J by 3 bases, leaving 13 bases between them. Germline V gene sequence: CDR1 MNHEY, CDR2 SVGAGI. This CDR3 spans 13 amino acids. The CDR3 DNA sequence: TGTGCCAGCTCACCCCAGGCAGAAGAGACCCAGTACTTC. Residues: CASSPQAEETQYF.

This clonotype has more than one count but fewer than ten. The chain links TRBV6-5 to TRBJ2-5; D call uncertain. This CDR3 contains 13 residues. Trimming stripped 8 bases from V and 0 bases from J, with 10 bases between. CDR1 is MNHEY and CDR2 is SVGAGI in the germline V gene. In nucleotides, the CDR3 is TGTGCCAGCGGTCTGATCCACCAAGAGACCCAGTACTTC. It is translated as CASGLIHQETQYF.

The chain uses TRBV19 and TRBJ2-7; 11 bases fit TRBD1. Germline CDR1 is LNHDA and CDR2 is SQIVND (reference sequence). The J segment lost 6 bases and the V segment lost 7 bases, leaving 5 bases of the junction unmatched. The CDR3 is 13 amino acids. CDR3 nucleotides: TGTGCCAGTACCTGGACAGGGGGCGGCGAGCAGTACTTC. The encoded protein is CASTWTGGGEQYF.

This clonotype was seen a few times. This chain connects TRBV5-4 to TRBJ1-1, with D unclear. This CDR3 comprises 12 residues. Trimming shortened V by 4 bases and J by 2 bases, and 6 bases separated the two germline ends. Looked up from germline, CDR1 is SGHNT and CDR2 is YYREEE (reference sequence). CDR3 amino acids: CASSLFNTEAFF. CDR3 nucleotide sequence: TGTGCCAGCAGCCTCTTTAACACTGAAGCTTTCTTT. Supplemented by reference TRBV5-4 and TRBJ1-1, the full variable domain reads ETGVTQSPTHLIKTRGQQVTLRCSSQSGHNTVSWYQQALGQGPQFIFQYYREEENGRGNFPPRFSGLQFPNYSSELNVNALELDDSALYLCASSLFNTEAFFGQGTRLTVV.

This sequence joins TRBV10-3 and TRBJ2-7; 13 bases agree with TRBD2. The CDR3 spans 14 residues. Germline CDR1 reads ENHRY; CDR2 reads SYGVKD. The V segment lost 8 bases and the J segment 2 bases; nucleotides outside the gene matches: 3. CDR3 sequence: CAIGLAGATYEQYF. Written as DNA, the CDR3 is TGTGCCATCGGACTAGCGGGGGCAACCTACGAGCAGTACTTC.

This clonotype occurred a few times. The chain combines TRBV7-2 with TRBJ1-1, with D perhaps matching TRBD1 (6 bases). The CDR3 consists of 14 residues. Trimming took 3 bases from V and 5 from J, leaving 13 bases between them. Germline values: CDR1 SGHTA, CDR2 FQGNSA. In DNA, the CDR3 is TGTGCCAGCAGCTTGGTAGTAGGGGGGACTGAAGCTTTCTTT. Protein sequence: CASSLVVGGTEAFF.

With respect to this clonotype: An end of the junction differs from the germline gene, which may be a read error. The genes are TRBV10-3 and TRBJ2-1; 9 nucleotides agree with TRBD1. Germline-derived CDR1 and CDR2 are ENHRY and SYGVKD. There are 15 residues in the CDR3. CDR3 nucleotide sequence: TGTGCCAGCAGCAGTGCCGGGACAGGGCGACTACCCCTTTCGTTC. Its protein is CASSSAGTGRLPLSF.

The chain combines TRBV10-3 with TRBJ2-7, with D maybe TRBD1 (5 bases). The CDR3 spans 14 residues. CDR1 is ENHRY, CDR2 SYGVKD, per germline. Trimming shortened V by 10 bases and J by 3 bases, and 19 bases separated the two germline ends. CDR3 nucleotides: TGTGCCAGCAGACCCTTTGGGGCCGGCTACGAGCAGTACTTC. Translating gives CASRPFGAGYEQYF.

This chain links TRBV29-1 with TRBJ2-3, with 13 nucleotides matching TRBD2. The CDR3 runs to 15 residues. The V and J ends lost 7 bases and 2 bases, in that order; junction bases with no gene match: 6. From germline, CDR1 is SQVTM and CDR2 ANQGSEA. The chain's CDR3 is CSGGTSGTFTDTQYF. In DNA form, the CDR3 reads TGCAGCGGGGGGACTAGCGGGACCTTCACAGATACGCAGTATTTT.

This clonotype was counted between two and nine times. J is TRBJ1-5 and V is TRBV20-1; possibly TRBD1 for D (6 bases). Trimming left V 0 bases short and J 3 bases short, with 12 bases between. The CDR3 is 15 amino acids. Germline loops: CDR1 DFQATT, CDR2 SNEGSKA (reference sequence). CDR3 sequence: CSARDQDSFNQPQHF. The CDR3 DNA is TGCAGTGCTAGAGATCAGGACAGCTTCAATCAGCCCCAGCATTTT.

This clonotype was recorded many times. The CDR3 nucleotides read TGCAGTGCCACGGGTAGCCAAGAGACCCAGTACTTC. Protein: CSATGSQETQYF. The genes are TRBV20-1 and TRBJ2-5, with unresolved D. The V gene lost 6 bases and the J gene lost 1 base, with 9 bases spanning the gap. Germline CDR1 and CDR2: DFQATT and SNEGSKA (reference sequence). The CDR3 spans 12 residues.

The genes are TRBV7-3 and TRBJ2-3, with TRBD2 matching over 11 bases. The CDR3 loop spans 15 amino acids. V trimming: 5 bases; J trimming: 4 bases; junction bases outside the gene matches: 5. Germline CDR1 SGHTA, CDR2 FQGTGA. In DNA, the CDR3 is TGTGCCAGCAGCCCCGGGACTAGCGGACCAGATACGCAGTATTTT. Residues: CASSPGTSGPDTQYF.

This clonotype occurred a few times. The V call is TRBV3-1, the J call TRBJ2-7, with TRBD1 matching over 8 bases. The ends lost 4 bases at V and 7 bases at J; junction bases unmatched: 6. CDR3 length: 13 amino acids. Germline CDR1 LGHDT, CDR2 YNNKEL (reference sequence). The CDR3, as DNA: TGTGCCAGCAGCCGGACAGGGTCTGAAGAGCAGTACTTC. This codes for CASSRTGSEEQYF.

The chain carries TRBV29-1 and TRBJ2-3; D is possibly TRBD2 (6 bases). Trimming stripped 0 bases from V and 0 bases from J, with 7 bases between. From germline, CDR1 is SQVTM and CDR2 ANQGSEA. This CDR3 is built from 14 residues. This CDR3 reads CSVEEGTSTDTQYF. The CDR3 nucleotides read TGCAGCGTTGAAGAAGGGACTAGCACAGATACGCAGTATTTT.

This clonotype occurred many times. The chain is built from TRBV20-1 and TRBJ1-1; no firm D call. The V gene's germline CDR1 is DFQATT and CDR2 SNEGSKA (reference sequence). With 1 base removed from V and 11 bases from J, the gap between germline ends came to 5 bases. The CDR3 is made up of 9 amino acids. In nucleotides, the CDR3 is TGCAGTGCTAGAGCGATCGCTTTCTTT. This sequence encodes CSARAIAFF.

This clonotype was observed many times. The genes are TRBV7-6 and TRBJ2-7, with unresolved D. Trimming took off 3 bases at V and 1 base at J, with 10 bases between the two ends. This CDR3 is 14 amino acids long. Germline assignment: CDR1 SGHVS and CDR2 FNYEAQ. The CDR3 coding sequence is TGTGCCAGCAGCTTCGAGGCAGGTTCCTACGAGCAGTACTTC. Its translation is CASSFEAGSYEQYF.

This clonotype appeared many times. For the CDR3, the DNA is TGTGCCAGCAGCAAATCGACAGGGGGCGTCACTCAGCCCCAGCATTTT. It yields the protein CASSKSTGGVTQPQHF. J is TRBJ1-5 and V is TRBV7-9, with 10 bases identical to TRBD1. Looked up from germline, CDR1 is SEHNR and CDR2 is FQNEAQ (reference sequence). Trimming took 5 bases from V and 6 from J; bases not matched to a gene: 10. This CDR3 spans 16 amino acids.

The rearrangement links TRBV12-3 or TRBV12-4 to TRBJ2-5, with 10 bases matching TRBD1. This CDR3 has 13 residues. V lost 7 bases, J lost 5 bases, and 4 bases stayed unmatched. The CDR3 region has the DNA TGTGCCAGCAATACGGGACAGGGGGAGACCCAGTACTTC. Amino acids: CASNTGQGETQYF.

The chain has TRBV11-2 and TRBJ2-5, with 7 bases identical to TRBD2. The CDR3 runs to 12 residues. The trim removed 1 base at V and 10 bases at J, leaving 3 bases unmatched. Germline assignment: CDR1 SGHAT and CDR2 FQNNGV. CDR3 sequence reads: CASSLGWEGQYF. In DNA, the CDR3 is TGTGCCAGCAGCTTAGGGTGGGAGGGCCAGTACTTC.